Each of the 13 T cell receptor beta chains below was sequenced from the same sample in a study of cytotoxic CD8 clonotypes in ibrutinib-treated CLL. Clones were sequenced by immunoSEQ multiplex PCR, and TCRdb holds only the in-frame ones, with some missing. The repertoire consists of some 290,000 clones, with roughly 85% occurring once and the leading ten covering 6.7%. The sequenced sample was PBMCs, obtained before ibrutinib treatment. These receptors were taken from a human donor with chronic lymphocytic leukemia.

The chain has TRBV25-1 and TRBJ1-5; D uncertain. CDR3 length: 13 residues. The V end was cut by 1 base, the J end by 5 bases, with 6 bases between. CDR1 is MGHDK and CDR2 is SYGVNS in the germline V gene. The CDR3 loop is CASSEFFDQPQHF. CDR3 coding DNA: TGTGCCAGCAGTGAATTTTTTGATCAGCCCCAGCATTTT.

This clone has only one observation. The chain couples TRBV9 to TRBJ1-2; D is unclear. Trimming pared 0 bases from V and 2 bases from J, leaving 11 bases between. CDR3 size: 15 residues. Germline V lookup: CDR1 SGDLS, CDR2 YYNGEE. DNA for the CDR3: TGTGCCAGCAGCGTAGGGGTACACGGAAACTATGGCTACACCTTC. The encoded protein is CASSVGVHGNYGYTF.

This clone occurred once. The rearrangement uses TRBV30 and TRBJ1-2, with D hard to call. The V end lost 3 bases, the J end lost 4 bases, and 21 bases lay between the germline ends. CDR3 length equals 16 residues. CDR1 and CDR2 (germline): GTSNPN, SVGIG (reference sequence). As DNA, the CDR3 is TGTGCCTGGAGCCTAGGGTATGGTCCCTATCGCTATGGCTACACCTTC. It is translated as CAWSLGYGPYRYGYTF.

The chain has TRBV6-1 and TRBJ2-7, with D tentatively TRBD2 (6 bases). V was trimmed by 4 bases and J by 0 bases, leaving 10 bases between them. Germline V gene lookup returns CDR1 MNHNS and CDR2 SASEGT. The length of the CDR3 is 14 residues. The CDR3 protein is CASSVGGSSYEQYF. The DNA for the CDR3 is TGTGCCAGCAGTGTCGGGGGAAGCTCCTACGAGCAGTACTTC.

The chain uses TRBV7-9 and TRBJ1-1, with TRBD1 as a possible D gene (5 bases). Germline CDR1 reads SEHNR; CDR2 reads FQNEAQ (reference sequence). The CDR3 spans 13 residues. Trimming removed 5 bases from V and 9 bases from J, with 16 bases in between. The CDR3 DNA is TGTGCCAGCAGCCCTGGACAAGAGGATAAAGCTTTCTTT. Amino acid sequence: CASSPGQEDKAFF.

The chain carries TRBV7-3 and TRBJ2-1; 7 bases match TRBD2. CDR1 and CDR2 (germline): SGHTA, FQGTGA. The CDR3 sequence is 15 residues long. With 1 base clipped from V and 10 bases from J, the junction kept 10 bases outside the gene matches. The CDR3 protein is CASSLIPSGQGEQFF. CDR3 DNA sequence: TGTGCCAGCAGCTTAATACCTAGCGGCCAGGGAGAGCAGTTCTTC.

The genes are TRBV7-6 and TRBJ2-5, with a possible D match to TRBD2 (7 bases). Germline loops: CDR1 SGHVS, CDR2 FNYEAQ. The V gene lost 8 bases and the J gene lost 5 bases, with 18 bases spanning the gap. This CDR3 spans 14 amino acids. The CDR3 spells CASGGPISGETQYF. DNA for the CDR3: TGTGCCAGCGGGGGCCCGATTAGCGGGGAGACCCAGTACTTC.

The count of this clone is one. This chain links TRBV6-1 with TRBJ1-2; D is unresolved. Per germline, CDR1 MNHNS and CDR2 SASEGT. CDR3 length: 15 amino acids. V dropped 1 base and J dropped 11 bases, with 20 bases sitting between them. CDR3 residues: CASSEGGDLLVEYTF. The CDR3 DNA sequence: TGTGCCAGCAGTGAAGGGGGAGACCTACTAGTGGAGTACACCTTC.

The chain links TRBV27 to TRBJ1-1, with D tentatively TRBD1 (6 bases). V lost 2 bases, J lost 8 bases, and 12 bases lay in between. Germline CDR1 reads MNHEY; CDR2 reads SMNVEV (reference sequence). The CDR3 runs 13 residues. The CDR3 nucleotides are TGTGCCAGCAGTTTACTCCAGGGGAAGGAAGCTTTCTTT. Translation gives CASSLLQGKEAFF.

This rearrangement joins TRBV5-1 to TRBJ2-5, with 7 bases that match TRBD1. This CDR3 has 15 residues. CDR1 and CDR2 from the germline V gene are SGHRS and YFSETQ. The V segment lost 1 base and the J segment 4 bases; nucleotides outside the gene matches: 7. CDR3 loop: CASSLLTGDLETQYF. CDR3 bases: TGCGCCAGCAGCTTGCTTACAGGGGATCTAGAGACCCAGTACTTC.

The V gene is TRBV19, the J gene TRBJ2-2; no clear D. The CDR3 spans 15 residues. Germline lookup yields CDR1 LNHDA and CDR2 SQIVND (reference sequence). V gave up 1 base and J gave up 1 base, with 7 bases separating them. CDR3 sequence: CASSIGQRNTGELFF. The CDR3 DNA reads TGTGCCAGTAGTATAGGGCAAAGGAACACCGGGGAGCTGTTTTTT.

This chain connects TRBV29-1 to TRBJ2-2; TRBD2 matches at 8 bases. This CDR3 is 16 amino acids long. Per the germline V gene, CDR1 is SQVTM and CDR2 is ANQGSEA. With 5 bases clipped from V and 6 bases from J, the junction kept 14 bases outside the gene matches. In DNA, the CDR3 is TGCAGCGTTTCCCGCCCCGGGGGGGGACCCGCCGGGGAGCTGTTTTTT. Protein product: CSVSRPGGGPAGELFF.

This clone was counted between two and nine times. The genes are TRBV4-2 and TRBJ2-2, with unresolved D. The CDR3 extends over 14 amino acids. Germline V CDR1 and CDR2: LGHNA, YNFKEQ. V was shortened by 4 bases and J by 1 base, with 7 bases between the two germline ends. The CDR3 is CASSLRMNTGELFF. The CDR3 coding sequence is TGTGCCAGCAGCCTTAGGATGAACACCGGGGAGCTGTTTTTT.